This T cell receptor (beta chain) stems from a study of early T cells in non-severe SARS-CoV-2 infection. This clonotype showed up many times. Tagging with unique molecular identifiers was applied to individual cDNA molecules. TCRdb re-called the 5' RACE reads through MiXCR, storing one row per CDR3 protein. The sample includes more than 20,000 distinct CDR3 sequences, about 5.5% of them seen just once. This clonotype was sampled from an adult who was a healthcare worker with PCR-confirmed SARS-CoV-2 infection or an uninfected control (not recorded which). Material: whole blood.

This chain's CDR3 is CASSLVYHDRGYEQYF. CDR3 in DNA: TGTGCCAGCAGTTTAGTATACCATGACAGGGGGTACGAGCAGTACTTC. The chain recombines TRBV12-3 or TRBV12-4 with TRBJ2-7; 9 bases line up with TRBD1. CDR3 size: 16 residues. Losses at the gene ends were 1 base for V and 4 bases for J; bases not matched to a gene: 8.